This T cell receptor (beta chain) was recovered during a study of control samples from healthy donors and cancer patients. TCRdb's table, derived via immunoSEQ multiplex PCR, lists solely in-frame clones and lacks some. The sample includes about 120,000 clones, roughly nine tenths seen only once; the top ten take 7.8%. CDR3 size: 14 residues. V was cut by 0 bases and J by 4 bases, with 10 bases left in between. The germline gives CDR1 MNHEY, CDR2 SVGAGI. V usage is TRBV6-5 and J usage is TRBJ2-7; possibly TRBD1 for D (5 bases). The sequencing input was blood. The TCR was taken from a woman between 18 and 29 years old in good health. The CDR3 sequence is CASSYSAGRYEQYF. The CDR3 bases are TGTGCCAGCAGTTACTCGGCAGGGCGGTACGAGCAGTACTTC.